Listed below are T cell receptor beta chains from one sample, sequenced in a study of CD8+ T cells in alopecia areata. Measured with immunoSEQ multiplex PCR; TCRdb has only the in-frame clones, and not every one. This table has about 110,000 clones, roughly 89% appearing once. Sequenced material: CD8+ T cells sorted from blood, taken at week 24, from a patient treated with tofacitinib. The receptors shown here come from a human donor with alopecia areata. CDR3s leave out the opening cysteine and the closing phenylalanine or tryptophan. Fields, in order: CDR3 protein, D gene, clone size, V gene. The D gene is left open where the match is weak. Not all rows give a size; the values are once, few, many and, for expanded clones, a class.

CDR3: ASSPGQGQDEQY
D: TRBD1
size: NA
V: TRBV5-1

CDR3: ASSKPRDSARQY
D: NA
size: NA
V: TRBV21-1

CDR3: ASSLLPPGQGANRETQY
D: TRBD1
size: NA
V: TRBV11-2

CDR3: ASTRGGGREQY
D: TRBD2
size: NA
V: TRBV2

CDR3: ASSYGQTVHYGYT
D: NA
size: NA
V: TRBV7-9

CDR3: ASSPTVGNYGYT
D: NA
size: once
V: TRBV27

CDR3: ASSEVMGSEFEF
D: NA
size: NA
V: TRBV2

CDR3: ASSIGGGRSGWENTEAF
D: NA
size: NA
V: TRBV19

CDR3: ASKTRANTGELF
D: NA
size: once
V: TRBV6-5

CDR3: ASILHQFQETQY
D: NA
size: NA
V: TRBV7-7

CDR3: ASTDSYTGNEQF
D: NA
size: NA
V: TRBV2

CDR3: ASSAGWGNSPLH
D: NA
size: NA
V: TRBV28

CDR3: ASSSGGSYEQY
D: NA
size: NA
V: TRBV6-5

CDR3: ASSSPGLKETQY
D: NA
size: NA
V: TRBV7-9

CDR3: ASSFNTGPSFYEQY
D: NA
size: NA
V: TRBV7-2

CDR3: SVTQGLVTEAF
D: TRBD1
size: NA
V: TRBV29-1

CDR3: ASSLGAGRGF
D: TRBD2
size: once
V: TRBV5-4